A single sample gave rise to the 10 T cell receptor beta chains below, sequenced in a study of blood T cells in healthy people across ages. The second PCR ran about 6 to 12 cycles with a sample-barcoded 5' primer and J-beta primers. MiXCR, run by TCRdb on the 5' RACE reads, gives a single entry per CDR3 protein. Of approximately 1.5 million distinct CDR3 sequences listed, about 45% were seen once; the top ten hold under 5%. Sequencing input: blood. Source of these receptors: a woman aged 18-30 years in good health.

The chain combines TRBV12-3 or TRBV12-4 with TRBJ2-5; 8 bases are shared with TRBD1. Trimming took 7 bases from V and 4 from J; bases not matched to a gene: 5. The CDR3 is 13 amino acids. CDR3 protein: CASIPTGGETQYF. DNA for the CDR3: TGTGCCAGCATTCCAACAGGGGGAGAGACCCAGTACTTC.

The gene calls are TRBV20-1 and TRBJ2-1; TRBD2 agrees at 9 bases. V was clipped by 8 bases and J by 4 bases; unmatched bases: 9. The CDR3 is 14 amino acids. The germline V gene encodes CDR1 DFQATT and CDR2 SNEGSKA (reference sequence). The CDR3 DNA is TGCAGTCCGAGGGGCGGGGGGGAGTACAATGAGCAGTTCTTC. The encoded protein is CSPRGGGEYNEQFF.

The chain employs TRBV6-6 and TRBJ1-2; no definite D call. Looked up from germline, CDR1 is MNHNY and CDR2 is SVGAGI (reference sequence). V gave up 2 bases and J gave up 4 bases, with 11 bases separating them. There are 14 residues in the CDR3. The CDR3 loop reads CASSYVQVGYGYTF. The CDR3 coding sequence is TGTGCCAGCAGTTACGTGCAGGTCGGCTATGGCTACACCTTC.

In the case of this clonotype: Germline is not matched at one junction end, which may reflect a read error. This chain connects TRBV4-2 to TRBJ2-5; 9 bases fit TRBD1. The CDR3 runs 15 residues. Germline CDR1 is LGHNA and CDR2 is YNFKEQ. As DNA, the CDR3 is TGTGTCAGCAGCCAGTCGGGACAGGGTTCTGAGACCCAGTACTTC. Protein product: CVSSQSGQGSETQYF.

Ten or more counts support this clonotype. V usage is TRBV7-2 and J usage is TRBJ2-3; TRBD2 agrees at 9 bases. The CDR3 sequence is 13 residues long. From germline, CDR1 is SGHTA and CDR2 FQGNSA. The junction had 4 bases not matched to a gene; V was cut back by 5 bases and J by 7 bases. CDR3 sequence reads: CASSGAGGYTQYF. The CDR3 DNA reads TGTGCCAGCAGCGGAGCGGGAGGCTATACGCAGTATTTT.

This clonotype showed up just a few times. The chain employs TRBV6-5 and TRBJ1-2, with 7 bases that match TRBD1. Germline CDR1 and CDR2: MNHEY and SVGAGI. CDR3 length: 18 amino acids. V was pared by 1 base and J by 2 bases, with 13 bases of the junction left unmatched. For the CDR3, the DNA is TGTGCCAGCAGTTACTGGATGTCTGGTTACAGGGGAAACTATGGCTACACCTTC. Amino acids: CASSYWMSGYRGNYGYTF.

The CDR3 reads CASSKPGQGYEQYF. CDR3 DNA: TGTGCCAGCAGTAAACCGGGACAGGGGTACGAGCAGTACTTC. The rearrangement joins TRBV6-2 or TRBV6-3 to TRBJ2-7; 10 nucleotides line up with TRBD1. Trimming removed 5 bases from V and 4 bases from J; junction bases left unmatched: 5. This CDR3 has 14 residues. Germline CDR1 reads MNHEY; CDR2 reads SVGEGT.

The genes are TRBV12-3 or TRBV12-4 and TRBJ1-1; no reliable D call. The CDR3 totals 13 residues. V shed 7 bases and J shed 5 bases, with 14 bases lying between them. CDR3 coding DNA: TGTGCCAGCATTAGGACCTCGGTGACTGAAGCTTTCTTT. Its protein is CASIRTSVTEAFF.

The chain couples TRBV3-1 to TRBJ1-2; D possibly corresponds to TRBD1 (5 bases). The ends were cut back, 7 bases at V and 1 base at J, with 16 bases in the middle. Germline loops: CDR1 LGHDT, CDR2 YNNKEL (reference sequence). This CDR3 comprises 15 residues. CDR3 amino acids: CASNIWGRFNYGYTF. The CDR3 bases are TGTGCCAGCAACATTTGGGGCAGGTTTAACTATGGCTACACCTTC. Full variable domain (missing parts from reference TRBV3-1 and TRBJ1-2): DTAVSQTPKYLVTQMGNDKSIKCEQNLGHDTMYWYKQDSKKFLKIMFSYNNKELIINETVPNRFSPKSPDKAHLNLHINSLELGDSAVYFCASNIWGRFNYGYTFGSGTRLTVV.

On this clonotype: A much larger clone lies one base from this, so it may be a read error. V gene TRBV29-1 combines with J gene TRBJ1-2, with unresolved D. The V gene's germline CDR1 is SQVTM and CDR2 ANQGSEA. CDR3 length equals 10 residues. CDR3 sequence (DNA): TGCAGCGTTGAGGACTATGGCCACACCTTC. This codes for CSVEDYGHTF. Full variable domain (outside the CDR3, taken from reference TRBV29-1 and TRBJ1-2): SAVISQKPSRDICQRGTSLTIQCQVDSQVTMMFWYRQQPGQSLTLIATANQGSEATYESGFVIDKFPISRPNLTFSTLTVSNMSPEDSSIYLCSVEDYGHTFGSGTRLTVV.